The rows below give T cell receptor beta chains drawn from one sample of a study of Ad26.COV2.S vaccination and SARS-CoV-2 variants. Profiling relied on immunoSEQ multiplex PCR, and the TCRdb table lists in-frame clones only, not all of them. This sample has 180,000 or so clones, with roughly nine tenths found just once. Sequenced here: peripheral blood, sampled after recovery from COVID-19. These receptors were collected from a human donor who had recovered from COVID-19. Both conserved end residues are part of each CDR3. The D gene is left open where the match is weak. Clone size is shown for a subset of rows, as once, few, many or a class of expanded clone.

clone_size	d_call	v_call	j_call	cdr3_nt	cdr3_aa
NA	NA	TRBV5-6	TRBJ2-5	TGTGCCAGCAGCTTGGAGGTCAGGGTGGAAGAGACCCAGTACTTC	CASSLEVRVEETQYF
NA	TRBD1	TRBV5-6	TRBJ2-5	TGTGCCAGCAACCTGGGACAGGGGCAAGAGACCCAGTACTTC	CASNLGQGQETQYF
NA	NA	TRBV6-1	TRBJ1-2	TGTGCCAGCAGTGAAGGGGTTCCAGGCTACACCTTC	CASSEGVPGYTF
NA	NA	TRBV28	TRBJ2-3	TGTGCCAGCAGTTTTCCCATCCGGGACTCTTCAGATACGCAGTATTTT	CASSFPIRDSSDTQYF
once	NA	TRBV28	TRBJ2-2	TGTGCCAGCAGTCCCCTCACCGGGGAGCTGTTTTTT	CASSPLTGELFF
NA	TRBD1	TRBV7-3	TRBJ1-2	TGTGCCAGCGCTCCAGGGGGTGTCGACTATGGCTACACCTTC	CASAPGGVDYGYTF
NA	NA	TRBV12-3/TRBV12-4	TRBJ2-7	TGTGCCAGCAGTTTAGGGCAGGGCTACGAGCAGTACTTC	CASSLGQGYEQYF
NA	NA	TRBV5-1	TRBJ2-5	TGCGCCAGCAGTAGGGACACCCAAGAGACCCAGTACTTC	CASSRDTQETQYF
NA	NA	TRBV15	TRBJ2-1	TGTGCCACCAGCAGAGCCGGAAGGACGCCTCAGCGGAACAATGAGCAGTTCTTC	CATSRAGRTPQRNNEQFF
NA	NA	TRBV7-2	TRBJ1-2	TGTGCCAGCAGCTTAGTTACAGGTTCTAGCGGCTACACCTTC	CASSLVTGSSGYTF
NA	TRBD2	TRBV9	TRBJ2-1	TGTGCCAGCAGCGTAGGTTGGCGGGAGACACACGAGCAGTTCTTC	CASSVGWRETHEQFF
NA	NA	TRBV9	TRBJ1-6	TGTGCCAGCAGCCCTGGGGACTGGAGATCACCCCTCCACTTT	CASSPGDWRSPLHF
NA	NA	TRBV4-1	TRBJ2-7	TGCGCCAGCAGCCAACTGGGACGGCGGGACGAGCAGTACTTC	CASSQLGRRDEQYF
NA	NA	TRBV24-1	TRBJ2-1	TGTGCCACCAGTGATCCCCGTGCGGGTGTGGACTACAATGAGCAGTTCTTC	CATSDPRAGVDYNEQFF
NA	NA	TRBV27	TRBJ2-3	TGTGCCAGCAGTTTCTCTGGCGGGAGCACAGATACGCAGTATTTT	CASSFSGGSTDTQYF
NA	NA	TRBV7-6	TRBJ2-5	TGTGCCAGCAGCCCAGGGTACCAAGAGACCCAGTACTTC	CASSPGYQETQYF
NA	TRBD2	TRBV5-1	TRBJ2-1	TGCGCCAGCAGCCCGCTAGCGGGGGGAAGCTCCTACAATGAGCAGTTCTTC	CASSPLAGGSSYNEQFF
NA	TRBD2	TRBV19	TRBJ2-3	TGTGCCAGTAGTCTACAGCGGGGGGGCACAGATACGCAGTATTTT	CASSLQRGGTDTQYF
NA	TRBD1	TRBV28	TRBJ1-6	TGTGCCAGCAGTCTCCGGACAGGGCCAGCCGCATCTTCACCCCTCCACTTT	CASSLRTGPAASSPLHF
few	TRBD1	TRBV4-1	TRBJ1-2	TGCGCCAGCAGCCAAGATTGGGGACAGCCTAACAAAGACTATGGCTACACCTTC	CASSQDWGQPNKDYGYTF
NA	TRBD1	TRBV6-6	TRBJ2-4	TGTGCCAGCAGTTCCCGACAGGGATCCAAAAACATTCAGTACTTC	CASSSRQGSKNIQYF
few	NA	TRBV19	TRBJ1-5	TGTGCCAGTAGTGAGGACAGCTATAATCAGCCCCAGCATTTT	CASSEDSYNQPQHF